This T cell receptor (beta chain) appears in the sequencing data of a study of T-cell memory formation after mild COVID-19. One entry per CDR3 protein results from TCRdb running MiXCR on the 5' RACE reads. The sample shows around 400,000 distinct CDR3 sequences, roughly 26% of them seen only once. Worth noting for this clonotype: Its antigen is undetermined.

Findings and caveats of the study: There were some responding clones in pre-infection memory, which suggested that cross-reactive memory had joined.

Trimming removed 7 bases at V and 3 bases at J, with 14 bases between. The germline CDR1 and CDR2 sequences are MNHEY and SVGAGI. The CDR3 covers 14 residues. This chain connects TRBV6-5 to TRBJ2-3; D remains unclear. This clonotype was obtained from an adult woman who had mild COVID-19 (a few samples of this study predate the infection). Cell type and time point are not known. The specimen was PBMCs or a T cell subset sorted from them (not recorded which). DNA of the CDR3: TGTGCCAGCACCCCTTTCGACCCGACAGATACGCAGTATTTT. Translation: CASTPFDPTDTQYF.